This TCR beta chain appears in the sequencing data of a study of OX40 agonist ivuxolimab in advanced cancers. Study-wide context: Every 2 weeks, patients got intravenous ivuxolimab at one of six dose levels (0.01-10 mg/kg).

Sequencing was performed with immunoSEQ multiplex PCR; in TCRdb, only in-frame clones are kept and a portion is missing. The sample consists of roughly 71,000 clones, roughly nine tenths of them appearing once. CDR1 is SGHTA and CDR2 is FQGNSA in the germline V gene. The CDR3 consists of 16 residues. Trimming pared 6 bases from V and 6 bases from J, leaving 21 bases between. A history of autoimmune disease or systemic immunosuppression excluded patients. Blood got drawn at baseline, again on cycle 4 day 1, and then on cycle 7 day 1. The TCR sequence derives from an adult with an advanced solid tumor such as melanoma, head and neck, liver or kidney cancer. The source material was CD4+ or CD8+ T cells sorted from blood, sampled in a trial of the OX40 agonist ivuxolimab. This chain links TRBV7-2 with TRBJ2-1; D not certain. In DNA, the CDR3 is TGTGCCAGCAGTCACCGGACCCTAGGCTCCCGCAATGAGCAGTTCTTC. Protein sequence: CASSHRTLGSRNEQFF.